The rows below give T cell receptor beta chains drawn from one sample of a study of shared clonotypes between healthy human individuals. This table comes from immunoSEQ multiplex PCR, and its TCRdb copy is limited to in-frame clones, with some not included. Among millions of clones, approximately 94% were seen once, and the ten largest hold 0.9% to 1.3%. Sequenced sample: naive CD8+ T cells sorted from blood. Receptor source: a man between 18 and 29 years old in good health. The CDR3 runs from the conserved cysteine through the conserved F or W. A D gene is named only where the DNA matches it firmly. Size values are once, few and many counts, or a class for expanded clones, and some rows have none.

v_gene: TRBV27; j_gene: TRBJ2-3; len: 14; d_gene: NA; abundance: few; CDR3nt: TGTGCCAGCGCAGCGTTACTAGTAGGAGATACGCAGTATTTT; CDR3aa: CASAALLVGDTQYF
v_gene: TRBV5-6; j_gene: TRBJ2-7; len: 14; d_gene: NA; abundance: NA; CDR3nt: TGTGCCAGCAGCTCCGGGAGTTTTACCTACGAGCAGTACTTC; CDR3aa: CASSSGSFTYEQYF
v_gene: TRBV5-1; j_gene: TRBJ2-5; len: 15; d_gene: NA; abundance: NA; CDR3nt: TGCGCCAGCAGCTCGAGCTGGGGACGTCAAGAGACCCAGTACTTC; CDR3aa: CASSSSWGRQETQYF
v_gene: TRBV2; j_gene: TRBJ1-2; len: 16; d_gene: TRBD1; abundance: NA; CDR3nt: TGTGCCAGCAGTGAAAACCCCCCCGGGACAGCACTGGGCTACACCTTC; CDR3aa: CASSENPPGTALGYTF
v_gene: TRBV2; j_gene: TRBJ2-1; len: 15; d_gene: TRBD2; abundance: NA; CDR3nt: TGTGCCAGCAGCCGGCGGGCGGGAGGGCCCAATGAGCAGTTCTTC; CDR3aa: CASSRRAGGPNEQFF
v_gene: TRBV27; j_gene: TRBJ1-2; len: 20; d_gene: NA; abundance: once; CDR3nt: TGTGCCAGCAGTTTTCGTCGGGCAGGGCCAATCTCTTACCTTAACTATGGCTACACCTTC; CDR3aa: CASSFRRAGPISYLNYGYTF
v_gene: TRBV27; j_gene: TRBJ2-7; len: 16; d_gene: NA; abundance: once; CDR3nt: TGTGCCAGCAGTCCCCCTGGGATTCTGAGGGCCTACGAGCAGTACTTC; CDR3aa: CASSPPGILRAYEQYF
v_gene: TRBV10-2; j_gene: TRBJ2-7; len: 16; d_gene: TRBD2; abundance: NA; CDR3nt: TGCGCCAGCAGTCCGGGACTAGCCCGGTTCTCCTACGAGCAGTACTTC; CDR3aa: CASSPGLARFSYEQYF
v_gene: TRBV7-9; j_gene: TRBJ2-7; len: 15; d_gene: TRBD1; abundance: NA; CDR3nt: TGTGCCAGCAGCTTATCCTTGGGACAGACCTACGAGCAGTACTTC; CDR3aa: CASSLSLGQTYEQYF
v_gene: TRBV7-9; j_gene: TRBJ2-5; len: 12; d_gene: NA; abundance: NA; CDR3nt: TGTGCCAGCAGCTTAGTCTCGGAGACCCAGTACTTC; CDR3aa: CASSLVSETQYF
v_gene: TRBV4-3; j_gene: TRBJ2-7; len: 12; d_gene: NA; abundance: NA; CDR3nt: TGCGCCAGCAGCCAAAATGCGTACGAGCAGTACTTC; CDR3aa: CASSQNAYEQYF
v_gene: TRBV9; j_gene: TRBJ2-1; len: 18; d_gene: TRBD2; abundance: NA; CDR3nt: TGTGCCAGCAGCGTAGACCTCACTAGCGGGACTTCGTCCAATGAGCAGTTCTTC; CDR3aa: CASSVDLTSGTSSNEQFF
v_gene: TRBV6-5; j_gene: TRBJ1-2; len: 13; d_gene: NA; abundance: NA; CDR3nt: TGTGCCAGCAGTTACTCGGGGGACTATGGCTACACCTTC; CDR3aa: CASSYSGDYGYTF
v_gene: TRBV4-1; j_gene: TRBJ2-7; len: 15; d_gene: NA; abundance: NA; CDR3nt: TGCGCCAGCAGCCAAAAAGACATGAGCTCCTACGAGCAGTACTTC; CDR3aa: CASSQKDMSSYEQYF
v_gene: TRBV27; j_gene: TRBJ2-3; len: 16; d_gene: TRBD2; abundance: NA; CDR3nt: TGTGCCAGCAGTCCCAGCGGGGGGGACTTCACAGATACGCAGTATTTT; CDR3aa: CASSPSGGDFTDTQYF
v_gene: TRBV10-2; j_gene: TRBJ1-5; len: 14; d_gene: NA; abundance: once; CDR3nt: TGCGCCAGCAGTGAGTCGACCGTAGATCAGCCCCAGCATTTT; CDR3aa: CASSESTVDQPQHF
v_gene: TRBV27; j_gene: TRBJ1-2; len: 15; d_gene: NA; abundance: NA; CDR3nt: TGTGCCAGCAGTTCTACCGGGACCGGTAACTATGGCTACACCTTC; CDR3aa: CASSSTGTGNYGYTF
v_gene: TRBV27; j_gene: TRBJ2-7; len: 15; d_gene: NA; abundance: NA; CDR3nt: TGTGCCAGCAGTTTATTCGCGGGGCCGGGATACGAGCAGTACTTC; CDR3aa: CASSLFAGPGYEQYF
v_gene: TRBV7-9; j_gene: TRBJ2-1; len: 14; d_gene: NA; abundance: NA; CDR3nt: TGTGCCAGCAGCAACTCGGGACTCCCGAATGAGCAGTTCTTC; CDR3aa: CASSNSGLPNEQFF
v_gene: TRBV4-1; j_gene: TRBJ2-1; len: 15; d_gene: NA; abundance: NA; CDR3nt: TGCGCCAGCAGCCCTGCTACAGGGACCTACAATGAGCAGTTCTTC; CDR3aa: CASSPATGTYNEQFF
v_gene: TRBV19; j_gene: TRBJ2-7; len: 15; d_gene: NA; abundance: NA; CDR3nt: TGTGCCAGTAGTATAGTTTGGACCCTACTGGAAGAGCAGTACTTC; CDR3aa: CASSIVWTLLEEQYF
v_gene: TRBV19; j_gene: TRBJ2-2; len: 13; d_gene: NA; abundance: NA; CDR3nt: TGTGCCAGTAGTTGGGGGAACACCGGGGAGCTGTTTTTT; CDR3aa: CASSWGNTGELFF
v_gene: TRBV16; j_gene: TRBJ1-4; len: 15; d_gene: TRBD1; abundance: NA; CDR3nt: TGTGCCAGCAGCCCTCGGACAGGGGAGGATGAAAAACTGTTTTTT; CDR3aa: CASSPRTGEDEKLFF
v_gene: TRBV28; j_gene: TRBJ2-3; len: 16; d_gene: NA; abundance: once; CDR3nt: TGTGCCAGCGCCCCGCTTGAGACAGGGGAGGGGGATACGCAGTATTTT; CDR3aa: CASAPLETGEGDTQYF
v_gene: TRBV13; j_gene: TRBJ2-7; len: 14; d_gene: TRBD2; abundance: NA; CDR3nt: TGTGCCAGCAGTCCTTGGGGGGGTAGGCACGAGCAGTACTTC; CDR3aa: CASSPWGGRHEQYF
v_gene: TRBV28; j_gene: TRBJ1-5; len: 14; d_gene: NA; abundance: NA; CDR3nt: TGTGCCAGCAGGGAGACAGGCCCCAATCAGCCCCAGCATTTT; CDR3aa: CASRETGPNQPQHF